A selection of T cell receptor beta chains follows, all from one sample in a study of OX40 agonist ivuxolimab in advanced cancers. Sequenced by immunoSEQ multiplex PCR; TCRdb stores in-frame clones only, minus some. Among 65,000 or so clones listed, just over 85% were seen once. The material was CD4+ or CD8+ T cells sorted from blood, obtained in a trial of the OX40 agonist ivuxolimab. All receptors come from an adult with an advanced solid tumor such as melanoma, head and neck, liver or kidney cancer. The CDR3 runs from the conserved cysteine through the conserved F or W. D genes are given only for firm matches. Clone size appears in some rows only: once, few, many, or a class for an expanded clone.

V gene	J gene	D gene	clone size	CDR3 DNA	CDR3 protein
TRBV6-1	TRBJ2-5	-	once	TGTGCCAGCAGTGTTGAGCCTCAAGAGACCCAGTACTTC	CASSVEPQETQYF
TRBV19	TRBJ2-7	TRBD1	-	TGTGCCAGTAGTACGCGACAGGGAGAATACGAGCAGTACTTC	CASSTRQGEYEQYF
TRBV6-5	TRBJ2-5	-	-	TGTGCCAGCAGTCCTCGGAGCGCGGGGTCGGAGACCCAGTACTTC	CASSPRSAGSETQYF
TRBV2	TRBJ2-1	TRBD2	-	TGTGCCAGCACCGTACTAGCGGGAGCCTACAATGAGCAGTTCTTC	CASTVLAGAYNEQFF
TRBV7-3	TRBJ1-1	-	-	TGTGCCAGCAGCTTAACAGGGGCGATGAACACTGAAGCTTTCTTT	CASSLTGAMNTEAFF
TRBV2	TRBJ2-5	TRBD2	-	TGTGCCAGCGGAGGGAGGGCCCAAGAGACCCAGTACTTC	CASGGRAQETQYF
TRBV5-1	TRBJ2-7	-	-	TGCGCCAGCAGCTTGGCCTACAGTACCTACGAGCAGTACTTC	CASSLAYSTYEQYF
TRBV30	TRBJ2-7	-	-	TGTGCCTGGAGTGCCGTTTGGTACGAGCAGTACTTC	CAWSAVWYEQYF
TRBV4-1	TRBJ2-1	-	-	TGCGCCAGCAGCCAAGTACCCCCCCCTAACGGCAATGAGCAGTTCTTC	CASSQVPPPNGNEQFF
TRBV30	TRBJ2-7	-	once	TGTGCCTGGAGTGGAGGGCACCTCTACGAGCAGTACTTC	CAWSGGHLYEQYF
TRBV5-4	TRBJ2-7	-	-	TGTGCCAGCAGCTCTCCTCCACGGGGGCCTTCCTACGAGCAGTACTTC	CASSSPPRGPSYEQYF
TRBV10-3	TRBJ1-3	-	once	TGTGCCGTCTCGGGGGCTCCCGATATCTCTGGAAACACCATATATTTT	CAVSGAPDISGNTIYF
TRBV2	TRBJ1-1	-	-	TGTGCCAGGGGGGGACGTCTAGGGACTGAAGCTTTCTTT	CARGGRLGTEAFF
TRBV11-2	TRBJ1-3	-	-	TGTGCCAGCAGCTTAAGGGGGGGCCCTGGAAACACCATATATTTT	CASSLRGGPGNTIYF
TRBV28	TRBJ1-3	-	-	TGTGCCAGCAGTATAATTCGGACTGGAAACACCATATATTTT	CASSIIRTGNTIYF
TRBV5-4	TRBJ1-1	-	-	TGTGCCAGCAAGCTTGATCAGGGGAGCGCTGAAGCTTTCTTT	CASKLDQGSAEAFF
TRBV12-5	TRBJ1-5	-	-	TGTGCTAGTGGTTTGGTGGAGAGCAATCAGCCCCAGCATTTT	CASGLVESNQPQHF
TRBV18	TRBJ1-5	-	-	TGTGCCAGCTCACCAACGAATCAGCCCCAGCATTTT	CASSPTNQPQHF
TRBV29-1	TRBJ1-2	TRBD1	-	TGCAGCGCCCTGGACAGGGGTAACTATGGCTACACCTTC	CSALDRGNYGYTF
TRBV9	TRBJ2-3	-	-	TGTGCCAGCAGCGTAGTCTGGGGAGGCACAGATACGCAGTATTTT	CASSVVWGGTDTQYF
TRBV2	TRBJ2-2	-	once	TGTGCCAGCAGGAACAGGAGACCGAACACCGGGGAGCTGTTTTTT	CASRNRRPNTGELFF
TRBV7-2	TRBJ2-3	-	once	TGTGCCAGCAGCTTGGGACCAGGGGAGGATACGCAGTATTTT	CASSLGPGEDTQYF
TRBV11-2	TRBJ1-1	TRBD1	-	TGCGCCAGCAGCTTAGGTGGGACAGGGGCAAGGGGCACTGAAGCTTTCTTT	CASSLGGTGARGTEAFF
TRBV30	TRBJ2-5	TRBD2	-	TGTGCCTGGAGTCCCTCTAGCGGGGGAGAGACCCAGTACTTC	CAWSPSSGGETQYF
TRBV7-7	TRBJ2-2	TRBD2	few	TGTGCCAGCAGCTTGGGGAGCGGGGGAAACACCGGGGAGCTGTTTTTT	CASSLGSGGNTGELFF
TRBV30	TRBJ1-1	TRBD1	-	TGTGCCTGGAGGACCACAGGGGGACCAACTGAAGCTTTCTTT	CAWRTTGGPTEAFF
TRBV6-6	TRBJ1-1	-	-	TGTGCCAGCAGTTCCCAGGGGAACACTGAAGCTTTCTTT	CASSSQGNTEAFF
TRBV28	TRBJ1-2	-	-	TGTGCCAGCAGTTTTTCACAGGGACCCACCTTC	CASSFSQGPTF
TRBV5-4	TRBJ2-3	-	-	TGTGCCAGCAGCCATGGCCCTGGCAACACAGATACGCAGTATTTT	CASSHGPGNTDTQYF
TRBV29-1	TRBJ2-7	-	-	TGCAGCGTTGTGGCAGGGGTCGGCGAGCAGTACTTC	CSVVAGVGEQYF
TRBV15	TRBJ1-2	TRBD1	once	TGTGCCACCAGCCGAGGGGTGGGACAGCAACCCTATGGCTACACCTTC	CATSRGVGQQPYGYTF
TRBV5-4	TRBJ1-4	-	-	TGTGCCAGCAGCTTGGTAGGGCAGGGAAAAGAAAAACTGTTTTTT	CASSLVGQGKEKLFF
TRBV19	TRBJ1-1	-	-	TGTGCCAGTGCACGGGGTCAAGGAGGTTTGGGAGCTTTCTTT	CASARGQGGLGAFF
TRBV21-1	TRBJ1-3	-	-	TGTGCCAGCCGCGGGACCCGAGATGAGCCACCGGTGAACACCATATATTTT	CASRGTRDEPPVNTIYF
TRBV7-2	TRBJ2-3	-	-	TGTGCCAGCAGCTTAGTTCAGGGGTCCACAGATACGCAGTATTTT	CASSLVQGSTDTQYF
TRBV6-1	TRBJ2-4	TRBD1	-	TGTGCCAGCAGCCTGGACAGGGGGCAGGACATTCAGTACTTC	CASSLDRGQDIQYF
TRBV9	TRBJ2-7	-	-	TGTGCCAGCAGCCCCAGGGCAGGCTACGAGCAGTACTTC	CASSPRAGYEQYF
TRBV11-2	TRBJ2-5	-	-	TGTGCCAGCAGCTTAGCAGGGGACGAGACCCAGTACTTC	CASSLAGDETQYF
TRBV18	TRBJ1-2	-	-	TGTGCCAGCTCACCGCGAACAGGGTCTAACTATGGCTACACCTTC	CASSPRTGSNYGYTF
TRBV30	TRBJ1-6	-	-	TGTGCCTGGGGACCGCCAGGGGATTCACCCCTCCACTTT	CAWGPPGDSPLHF
TRBV7-2	TRBJ1-5	-	-	TGTGCCAGCAGCTTAGTAGTCAATAGCAATCAGCCCCAGCATTTT	CASSLVVNSNQPQHF
TRBV9	TRBJ2-5	-	few	TGTGCCAGCAGCGTACCGGGGGCCGGGGAGACCCAGTACTTC	CASSVPGAGETQYF
TRBV28	TRBJ2-3	TRBD2	-	TGTGCCAGCAGCCCACGGGGGGGCGTCACAGATACGCAGTATTTT	CASSPRGGVTDTQYF
TRBV27	TRBJ1-1	-	-	TGTGCCAGCAGTTCCTTCTCCCCAGGGTACGTCACTGAAGCTTTCTTT	CASSSFSPGYVTEAFF
TRBV5-1	TRBJ2-5	TRBD2	-	TGCGCCAGCAGCTTGGAATCCGGGGGGCAAGAGACCCAGTACTTC	CASSLESGGQETQYF
TRBV7-2	TRBJ2-2	TRBD1	-	TGTGCCAGCAGGCCAACAGGGGGCGTAAACACCGGGGAGCTGTTTTTT	CASRPTGGVNTGELFF
TRBV28	TRBJ1-4	TRBD1	-	TGTGCCAGCAGTTTCCCCCGGACGGCGGGGACAGGGAGCCTCTCCAGGGAAAAACTGTTTTTT	CASSFPRTAGTGSLSREKLFF
TRBV29-1	TRBJ1-4	-	once	TGCAGCGTTGGAGGTGGCGGAGAGCTTAATGAAAAACTGTTTTTT	CSVGGGGELNEKLFF
TRBV6-5	TRBJ1-4	-	few	TGTGCCAGCAGTTTCGGCGGAAAACTGTTTTTT	CASSFGGKLFF
TRBV7-2	TRBJ1-1	-	-	TGTGCCAGCAGCTTAAAGGGCGAGCACACTGAAGCTTTCTTT	CASSLKGEHTEAFF
TRBV28	TRBJ2-7	-	-	TGTGCCAGCAGTCTTCCCTCCGGGGCGTACGAGCAGTACTTC	CASSLPSGAYEQYF
TRBV18	TRBJ2-1	-	-	TGTGCCAGCTCACCAAACCGCAATGAGCAGTTCTTC	CASSPNRNEQFF
TRBV28	TRBJ2-7	-	-	TGTGCCAGCAGTTTATGGCGGACAACCCTCTCCTACGAGCAGTACTTC	CASSLWRTTLSYEQYF
TRBV29-1	TRBJ2-7	-	-	TGCAGCGTTTGGACAGCTCGGGACGACTCCTACGAGCAGTACTTC	CSVWTARDDSYEQYF
TRBV6-5	TRBJ2-5	-	-	TGTGCCAGCAGTAGTCGTGGGGAAGAGACCCAGTACTTC	CASSSRGEETQYF
TRBV11-3	TRBJ2-3	-	-	TGTGCCAGCAGCTCCCATCCCTCAGATACGCAGTATTTT	CASSSHPSDTQYF
TRBV20-1	TRBJ1-1	-	-	TGCAGTGCCAGTCAGGGCGCTGAAGCTTTCTTT	CSASQGAEAFF
TRBV13	TRBJ1-1	-	-	TGTGCCAGCAGCTTAGGATACAGGGCGGGTACTGAAGCTTTCTTT	CASSLGYRAGTEAFF